Listed below are T cell receptor beta chains from one sample, sequenced in a study of blood T cell repertoires in COVID-19. TCRdb keeps only in-frame clones here, not all; method: immunoSEQ multiplex PCR. Here the sample spans fewer than 200,000 clones, around 78% being singletons. Specimen: PBMCs or T cells enriched from blood (not recorded which). These receptors all come from a woman aged 45-60 years who had recovered from COVID-19. The CDR3 runs from the conserved cysteine through the conserved F or W. D genes are given only for firm matches. Not every row has a clone size; where given, it reads once, few, many or a size class.

-,TRBV28,TRBJ2-5,-,TGTGCCAGCAGTTTCTGGCACAAAAAAGAGACCCAGTACTTC,CASSFWHKKETQYF
TRBD2,TRBV11-2,TRBJ2-1,-,TGTGCCAGCAGCTTACGGAGGACTAGCCCCACAGATGAGCAGTTCTTC,CASSLRRTSPTDEQFF
TRBD1,TRBV2,TRBJ2-1,-,TGTGCCAGCAGGCTCCGGGACAGGGGTGGGCATGAGCAGTTCTTC,CASRLRDRGGHEQFF
TRBD2,TRBV7-3,TRBJ2-2,-,TGTGCCAGCAGCTCCAGGACTAGCGGGGGGCAATATAACACCGGGGAGCTGTTTTTT,CASSSRTSGGQYNTGELFF
TRBD1,TRBV18,TRBJ1-2,few,TGTGCCAGCTCACCGCAGACAGGGGCGGTGGATGGCTACACCTTC,CASSPQTGAVDGYTF
-,TRBV6-5,TRBJ1-3,-,TGTGCCAGCATGCGACACTCTGGAAACACCATATATTTT,CASMRHSGNTIYF
-,TRBV28,TRBJ1-6,-,TGTGCCAGCAGTTTAGTCACCGTTGGCAATTCACCCCTCCACTTT,CASSLVTVGNSPLHF
TRBD2,TRBV15,TRBJ2-5,-,TGTGCCACCAGCCCTCGGGTAGCGGGGACCCAGTACTTC,CATSPRVAGTQYF
-,TRBV18,TRBJ2-1,-,TGTGCCAGCCGCAGCGCGGGGACCTCCTACAATGAGCAGTTCTTC,CASRSAGTSYNEQFF
-,TRBV28,TRBJ2-5,-,TGTGCCAGCAGCCTTCAGGAGACCCAGTACTTC,CASSLQETQYF
-,TRBV7-6,TRBJ1-6,-,TGTGCCAGCAGCTTATGCGTCGGGACAAGTATCAATTCACCCCTCCACTTT,CASSLCVGTSINSPLHF
-,TRBV9,TRBJ1-1,-,TGTGCCAGCAGCGTATTGGAGGGATCGGGCACTGAAGCTTTCTTT,CASSVLEGSGTEAFF
TRBD1,TRBV5-1,TRBJ1-1,-,TGCGCCAGCCTGGACAGGGGGAAGGGATTCACTGAAGCTTTCTTT,CASLDRGKGFTEAFF
TRBD2,TRBV30,TRBJ2-1,-,TGTGCCTGCAGTCGGGGGGGCCACGAGCAGTTCTTC,CACSRGGHEQFF
-,TRBV5-4,TRBJ1-4,-,TGTGCCAGCAGCTCACAGGGCTATGATGAAAAACTGTTTTTT,CASSSQGYDEKLFF
TRBD1,TRBV9,TRBJ1-4,-,TGTGCCAGCAGCGGTCAGACAGGGGTCGGTGAAAAACTGTTTTTT,CASSGQTGVGEKLFF
-,TRBV30,TRBJ1-1,-,TGTGCCTGGTCCCCCGGAGGGGCAGCCAACACTGAAGCTTTCTTT,CAWSPGGAANTEAFF